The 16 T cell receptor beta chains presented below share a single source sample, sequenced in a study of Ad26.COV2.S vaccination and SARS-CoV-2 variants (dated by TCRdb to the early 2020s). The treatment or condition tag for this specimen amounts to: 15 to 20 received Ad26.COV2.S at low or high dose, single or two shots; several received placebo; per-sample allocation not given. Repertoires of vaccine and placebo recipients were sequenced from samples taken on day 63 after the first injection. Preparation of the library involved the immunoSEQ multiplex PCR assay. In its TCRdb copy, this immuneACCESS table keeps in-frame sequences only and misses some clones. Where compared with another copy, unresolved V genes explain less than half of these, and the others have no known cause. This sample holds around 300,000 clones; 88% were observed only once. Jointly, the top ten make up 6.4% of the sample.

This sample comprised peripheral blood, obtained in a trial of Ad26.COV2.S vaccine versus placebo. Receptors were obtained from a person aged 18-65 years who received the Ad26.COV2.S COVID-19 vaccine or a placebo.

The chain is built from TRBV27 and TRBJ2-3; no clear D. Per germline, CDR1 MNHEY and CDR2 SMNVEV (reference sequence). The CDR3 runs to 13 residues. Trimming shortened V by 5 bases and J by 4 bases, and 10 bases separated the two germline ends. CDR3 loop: CASSIGRADTQYF. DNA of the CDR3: TGTGCCAGCAGTATAGGTCGGGCAGATACGCAGTATTTT.

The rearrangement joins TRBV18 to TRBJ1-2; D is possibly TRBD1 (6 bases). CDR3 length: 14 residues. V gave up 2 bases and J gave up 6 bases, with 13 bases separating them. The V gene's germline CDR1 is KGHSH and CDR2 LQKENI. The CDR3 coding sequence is TGTGCCAGCTCACCAGAACAGGGACGGGATGGCTACACCTTC. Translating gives CASSPEQGRDGYTF. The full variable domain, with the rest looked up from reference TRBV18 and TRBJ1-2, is NAGVMQNPRHLVRRRGQEARLRCSPMKGHSHVYWYRQLPEEGLKFMVYLQKENIIDESGMPKERFSAEFPKEGPSILRIQQVVRGDSAAYFCASSPEQGRDGYTFGSGTRLTVV.

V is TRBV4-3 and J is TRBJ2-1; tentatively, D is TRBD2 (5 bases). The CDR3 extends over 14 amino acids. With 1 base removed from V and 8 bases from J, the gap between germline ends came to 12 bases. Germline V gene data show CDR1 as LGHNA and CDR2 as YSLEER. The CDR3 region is CASSQASPSYEQFF. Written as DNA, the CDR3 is TGCGCCAGCAGCCAAGCTTCCCCTAGCTATGAGCAGTTCTTC.

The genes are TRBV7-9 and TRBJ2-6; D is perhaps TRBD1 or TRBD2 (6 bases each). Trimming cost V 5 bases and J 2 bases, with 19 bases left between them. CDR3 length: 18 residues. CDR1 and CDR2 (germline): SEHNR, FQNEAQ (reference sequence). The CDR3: CASSTWRGEAAGANVLTF. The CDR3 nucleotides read TGTGCCAGCAGCACATGGAGGGGGGAGGCAGCTGGGGCCAACGTCCTGACTTTC.

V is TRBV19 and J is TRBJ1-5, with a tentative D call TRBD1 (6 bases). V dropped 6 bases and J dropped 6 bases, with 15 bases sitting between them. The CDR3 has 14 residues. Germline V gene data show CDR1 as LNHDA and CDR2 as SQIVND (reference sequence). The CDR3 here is CASRRGGGSQPQHF. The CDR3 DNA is TGTGCCAGTAGGAGGGGGGGAGGGAGTCAGCCCCAGCATTTT.

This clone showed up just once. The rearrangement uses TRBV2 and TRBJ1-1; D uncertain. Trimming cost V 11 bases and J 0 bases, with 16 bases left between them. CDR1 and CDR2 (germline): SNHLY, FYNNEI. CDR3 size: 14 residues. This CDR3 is CASAGTRMNTEAFF. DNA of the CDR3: TGTGCCTCAGCAGGAACAAGGATGAACACTGAAGCTTTCTTT.

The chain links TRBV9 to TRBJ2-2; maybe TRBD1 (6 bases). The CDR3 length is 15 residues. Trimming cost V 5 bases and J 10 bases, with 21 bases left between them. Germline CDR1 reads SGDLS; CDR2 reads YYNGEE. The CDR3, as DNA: TGTGCCAGCAGAACAGGGTTTGGTTTGGAAACGGAGCTGTTTTTT. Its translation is CASRTGFGLETELFF.

The CDR3 DNA reads as TGTGCCAGCAGCTCATCGGGACAGAGATATAGCAATCAGCCCCAGCATTTT. Encoded protein: CASSSSGQRYSNQPQHF. The rearrangement uses TRBV7-9 and TRBJ1-5; 7 bases align to TRBD1. The CDR3 loop spans 17 amino acids. The germline V gene has CDR1 SEHNR and CDR2 FQNEAQ (reference sequence). The V and J ends lost 4 bases and 0 bases, in that order; junction bases with no gene match: 9. The complete variable domain, with remaining parts taken from reference TRBV7-9 and TRBJ1-5, reads DTGVSQNPRHKITKRGQNVTFRCDPISEHNRLYWYRQTLGQGPEFLTYFQNEAQLEKSRLLSDRFSAERPKGSFSTLEIQRTEQGDSAMYLCASSSSGQRYSNQPQHFGDGTRLSIL.

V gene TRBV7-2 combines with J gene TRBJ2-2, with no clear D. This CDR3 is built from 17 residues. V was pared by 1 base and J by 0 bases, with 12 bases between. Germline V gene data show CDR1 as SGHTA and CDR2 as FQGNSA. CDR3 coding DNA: TGTGCCAGCAGCTTAGGGGTTGTGACCGCGAACACCGGGGAGCTGTTTTTT. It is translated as CASSLGVVTANTGELFF.

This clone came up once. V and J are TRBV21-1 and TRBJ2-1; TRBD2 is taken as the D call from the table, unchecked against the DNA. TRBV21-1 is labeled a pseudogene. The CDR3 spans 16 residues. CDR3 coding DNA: TGTGCCAGCAGCACAACTAGCGGGAGGACGTACAATGAGCAGTTCTTC. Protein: CASSTTSGRTYNEQFF.

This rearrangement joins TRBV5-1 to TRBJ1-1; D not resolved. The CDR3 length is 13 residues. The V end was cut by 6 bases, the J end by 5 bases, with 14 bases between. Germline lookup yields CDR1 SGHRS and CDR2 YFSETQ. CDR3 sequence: CASTLGERTEAFF. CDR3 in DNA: TGCGCCAGCACCCTTGGAGAGAGGACTGAAGCTTTCTTT.

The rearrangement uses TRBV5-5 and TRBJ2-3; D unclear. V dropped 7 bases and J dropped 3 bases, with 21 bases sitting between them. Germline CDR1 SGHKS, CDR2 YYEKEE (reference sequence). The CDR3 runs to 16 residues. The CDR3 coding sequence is TGTGCCAGCTCCCCCCGAAACGTGGTCAATACAGATACGCAGTATTTT. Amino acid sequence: CASSPRNVVNTDTQYF.

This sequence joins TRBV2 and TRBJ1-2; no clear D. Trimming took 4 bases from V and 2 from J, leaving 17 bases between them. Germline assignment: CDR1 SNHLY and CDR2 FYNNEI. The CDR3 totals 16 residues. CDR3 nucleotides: TGTGCCAGCAGTGTGCTCAGCGGGAGGACCAACTATGGCTACACCTTC. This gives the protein CASSVLSGRTNYGYTF.

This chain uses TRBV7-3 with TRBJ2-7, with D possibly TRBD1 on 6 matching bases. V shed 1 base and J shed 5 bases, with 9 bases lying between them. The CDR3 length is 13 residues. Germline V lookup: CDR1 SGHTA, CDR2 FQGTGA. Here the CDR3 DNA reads TGTGCCAGCAGCTTAATCAGGGACAACGAGCAGTACTTC. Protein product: CASSLIRDNEQYF.

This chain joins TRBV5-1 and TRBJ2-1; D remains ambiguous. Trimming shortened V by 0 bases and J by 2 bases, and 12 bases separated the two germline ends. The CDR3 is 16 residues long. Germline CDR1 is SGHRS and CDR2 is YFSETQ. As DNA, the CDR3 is TGCGCCAGCAGCTTGGGACTCCCGCGCCCCTACAATGAGCAGTTCTTC. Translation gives CASSLGLPRPYNEQFF.

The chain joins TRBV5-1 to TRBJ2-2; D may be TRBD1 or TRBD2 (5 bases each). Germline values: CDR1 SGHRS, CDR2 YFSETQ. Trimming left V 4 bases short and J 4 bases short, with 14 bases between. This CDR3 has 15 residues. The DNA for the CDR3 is TGCGCCAGCAGCCGGGACCTCGGCCCCACCGGGGAGCTGTTTTTT. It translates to CASSRDLGPTGELFF.